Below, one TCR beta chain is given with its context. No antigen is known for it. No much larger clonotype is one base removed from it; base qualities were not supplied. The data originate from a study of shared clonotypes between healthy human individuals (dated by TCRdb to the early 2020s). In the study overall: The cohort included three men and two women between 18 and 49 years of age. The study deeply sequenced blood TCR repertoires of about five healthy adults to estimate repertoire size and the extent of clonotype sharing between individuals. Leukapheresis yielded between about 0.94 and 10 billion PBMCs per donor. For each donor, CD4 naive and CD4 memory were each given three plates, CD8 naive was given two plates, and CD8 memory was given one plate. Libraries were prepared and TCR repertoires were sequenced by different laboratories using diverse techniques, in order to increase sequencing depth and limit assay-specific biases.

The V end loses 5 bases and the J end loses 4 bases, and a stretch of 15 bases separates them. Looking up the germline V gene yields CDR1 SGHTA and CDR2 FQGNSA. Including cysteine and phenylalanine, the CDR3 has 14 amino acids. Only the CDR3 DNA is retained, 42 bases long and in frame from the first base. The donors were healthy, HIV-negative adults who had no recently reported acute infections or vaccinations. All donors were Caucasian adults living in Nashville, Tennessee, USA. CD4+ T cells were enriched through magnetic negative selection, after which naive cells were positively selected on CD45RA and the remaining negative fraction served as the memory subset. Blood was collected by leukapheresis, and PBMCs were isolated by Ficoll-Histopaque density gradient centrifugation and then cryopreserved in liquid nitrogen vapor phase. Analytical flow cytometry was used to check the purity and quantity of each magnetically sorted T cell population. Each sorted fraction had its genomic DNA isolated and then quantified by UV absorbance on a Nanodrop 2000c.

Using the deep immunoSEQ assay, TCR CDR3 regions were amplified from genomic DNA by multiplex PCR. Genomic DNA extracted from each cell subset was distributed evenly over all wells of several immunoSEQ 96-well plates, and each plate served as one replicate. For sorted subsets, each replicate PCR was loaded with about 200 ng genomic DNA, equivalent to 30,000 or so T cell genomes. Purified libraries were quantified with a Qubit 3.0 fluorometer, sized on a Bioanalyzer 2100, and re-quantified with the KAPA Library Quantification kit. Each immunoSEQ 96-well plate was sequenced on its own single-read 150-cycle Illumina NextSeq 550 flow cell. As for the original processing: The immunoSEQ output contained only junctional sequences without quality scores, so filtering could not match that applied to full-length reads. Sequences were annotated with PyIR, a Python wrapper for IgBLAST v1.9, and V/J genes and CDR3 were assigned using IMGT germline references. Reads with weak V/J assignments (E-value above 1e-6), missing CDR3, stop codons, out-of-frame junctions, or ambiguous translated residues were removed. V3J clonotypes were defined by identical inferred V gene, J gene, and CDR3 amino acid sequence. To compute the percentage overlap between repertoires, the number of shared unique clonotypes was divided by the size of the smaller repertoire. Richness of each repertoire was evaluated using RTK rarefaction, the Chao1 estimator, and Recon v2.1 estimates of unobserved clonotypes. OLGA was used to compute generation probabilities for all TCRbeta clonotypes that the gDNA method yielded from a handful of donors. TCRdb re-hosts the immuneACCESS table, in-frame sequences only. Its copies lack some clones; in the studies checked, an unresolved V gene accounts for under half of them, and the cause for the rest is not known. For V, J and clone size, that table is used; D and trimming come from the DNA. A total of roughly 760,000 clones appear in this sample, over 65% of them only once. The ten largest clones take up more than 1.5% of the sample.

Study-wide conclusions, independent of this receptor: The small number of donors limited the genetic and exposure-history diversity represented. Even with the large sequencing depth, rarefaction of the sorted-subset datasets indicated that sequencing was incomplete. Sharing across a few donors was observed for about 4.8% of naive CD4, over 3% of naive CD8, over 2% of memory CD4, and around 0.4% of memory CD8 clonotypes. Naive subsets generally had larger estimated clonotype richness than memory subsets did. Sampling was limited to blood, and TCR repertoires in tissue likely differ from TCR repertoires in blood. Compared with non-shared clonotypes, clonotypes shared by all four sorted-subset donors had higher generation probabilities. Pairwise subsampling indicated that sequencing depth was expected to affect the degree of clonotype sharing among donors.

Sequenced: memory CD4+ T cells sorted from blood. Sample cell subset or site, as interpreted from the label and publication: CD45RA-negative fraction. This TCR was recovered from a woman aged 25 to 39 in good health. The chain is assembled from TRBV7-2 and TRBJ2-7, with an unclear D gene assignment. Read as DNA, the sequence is TGTGCCAGCAGCCCTCTCGCCGGAACTTACGAGCAGTACTTC. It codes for CASSPLAGTYEQYF.